This TCR beta chain was documented in a study of cytomegalovirus exposure and HLA in healthy donors. The CDR3 is 17 residues long. V was cut by 0 bases and J by 0 bases, with 13 bases left in between. The germline V gene has CDR1 SGDLS and CDR2 YYNGEE. The primer mix had 60 Vbeta and 13 Jbeta primers. Profiling relied on immunoSEQ multiplex PCR, and the TCRdb table lists in-frame clones only, not all of them. The sample yields 90,000 to 150,000 clones, about 73% seen once. The gene calls are TRBV9 and TRBJ1-3; D may be TRBD1 (5 bases). Sequenced material: PBMCs. The source of this sequence is a woman between 25 and 40 years old in good health and CMV-seropositive. The CDR3 loop is CASSVEPGSGSGNTIYF. The CDR3 DNA reads TGTGCCAGCAGCGTAGAGCCAGGGTCGGGCTCTGGAAACACCATATATTTT. Full variable domain (remainder filled in from reference TRBV9 and TRBJ1-3): DSGVTQTPKHLITATGQRVTLRCSPRSGDLSVYWYQQSLDQGLQFLIQYYNGEERAKGNILERFSAQQFPDLHSELNLSSLELGDSALYFCASSVEPGSGSGNTIYFGEGSWLTVV.